The next 17 T cell receptor beta chains were all read from a single sample in a study of blood T cells in healthy people across ages. A second 7 to 11 cycle PCR used barcoded and J-beta primers. TCRdb recomputed calls from the 5' RACE reads with MiXCR, one row per CDR3 protein. The data hold about 1.6 million distinct CDR3 sequences, with around 35% observed a single time. Sequencing was carried out using blood. These receptors were taken from a woman between 25 and 40 years old in good health.

In this sample, this clonotype turned up many times. The gene calls are TRBV29-1 and TRBJ2-5; D gene uncertain. Trimming stripped 4 bases from V and 4 bases from J, with 10 bases between. The CDR3 runs 12 residues. Germline assignment: CDR1 SQVTM and CDR2 ANQGSEA. The CDR3 loop is CSVVMGSETQYF. The CDR3 nucleotides are TGCAGCGTTGTAATGGGGTCAGAGACCCAGTACTTC.

CDR3 in DNA: TGCGCCAGCAGCTTGGCTCCGGATAACTATGGCTACACCTTC. Translating gives CASSLAPDNYGYTF. The rearrangement links TRBV5-1 to TRBJ1-2; D is undetermined. The germline V and J ends were trimmed by 0 bases and 1 base, with 7 bases remaining between them. Germline V CDR1 and CDR2: SGHRS, YFSETQ. The CDR3 is 14 residues long.

The chain employs TRBV6-6 and TRBJ2-1; 8 positions agree with TRBD2. J lost 2 bases, V lost 10 bases, and 4 bases had no gene match. CDR3 size: 13 residues. The V gene's germline CDR1 is MNHNY and CDR2 SVGAGI (reference sequence). The CDR3 bases are TGTGCCATTTCAGCGGGGGCCTACAATGAGCAGTTCTTC. Protein product: CAISAGAYNEQFF.

This clonotype was detected only a few times. CDR3 region: CSADRENTEAFF. The CDR3 nucleotides read TGCAGCGCCGACAGGGAGAACACTGAAGCTTTCTTT. J is TRBJ1-1 and V is TRBV29-1, with 7 bases identical to TRBD1. The V gene's germline CDR1 is SQVTM and CDR2 ANQGSEA. This CDR3 spans 12 amino acids. The junction had 3 bases not matched to a gene; V was cut back by 7 bases and J by 1 base.

The chain combines TRBV20-1 with TRBJ2-1; weak D call: TRBD1 (6 bases). Germline V lookup: CDR1 DFQATT, CDR2 SNEGSKA (reference sequence). CDR3 length equals 14 residues. Trimming took 0 bases from V and 9 from J, leaving 15 bases between them. In DNA, the CDR3 is TGCAGTGCTAGAGATGAGAGGGGGTGGGGTGAGCAGTTCTTC. It specifies CSARDERGWGEQFF.

V gene TRBV28 combines with J gene TRBJ2-7, with D perhaps assigned TRBD1 or TRBD2 (5 bases each). Germline CDR1 and CDR2: MDHEN and SYDVKM. V was pared by 6 bases and J by 2 bases, with 23 bases between. This CDR3 has 17 amino acids. The CDR3 DNA is TGTGCCAGCAGGCCGCCTCGTCCTGGGACGTCCGCCTACGAGCAGTACTTC. It codes for CASRPPRPGTSAYEQYF. The full variable domain, in which reference TRBV28 and TRBJ2-7 provide the parts outside the CDR3, is DVKVTQSSRYLVKRTGEKVFLECVQDMDHENMFWYRQDPGLGLRLIYFSYDVKMKEKGDIPEGYSVSREKKERFSLILESASTNQTSMYLCASRPPRPGTSAYEQYFGPGTRLTVT.

The chain joins TRBV28 to TRBJ2-5; 12 bases map to TRBD2. Germline lookup yields CDR1 MDHEN and CDR2 SYDVKM. There are 18 residues in the CDR3. V lost 4 bases to trimming and J lost 0 bases; unmatched junction nucleotides: 9. The CDR3 here is CASSSRDGTSGYQETQYF. The CDR3 nucleotides read TGTGCCAGCAGTTCCCGGGACGGGACTAGCGGGTACCAAGAGACCCAGTACTTC.

The chain links TRBV30 to TRBJ2-1; D unresolved. CDR1 and CDR2 from the germline V gene are GTSNPN and SVGIG (reference sequence). With 2 bases removed from V and 7 bases from J, the gap between germline ends came to 6 bases. This CDR3 comprises 11 residues. CDR3 nucleotides: TGTGCCTGGAGTCCCGAAAATGAGCAGTTCTTC. The encoded protein is CAWSPENEQFF.

The V and J genes are TRBV7-8 and TRBJ1-5, with D perhaps TRBD1 (5 bases). Between the trimmed V and J ends, which lost 8 bases and 5 bases, there was a span of 10 bases. There are 12 residues in the CDR3. From germline, CDR1 is SGHVS and CDR2 FQNEAQ. CDR3 nucleotide sequence: TGTGCCAGCCAGGGATGGGATCAGCCCCAGCATTTT. It specifies CASQGWDQPQHF.

V and J are TRBV18 and TRBJ1-4; no definite D call. Germline values: CDR1 KGHSH, CDR2 LQKENI. The CDR3 is made up of 14 amino acids. Trimming took off 3 bases at V and 7 bases at J, with 12 bases between the two ends. The CDR3 spells CASSPEGRSEKLFF. CDR3 in DNA: TGTGCCAGCTCACCCGAGGGAAGGAGTGAAAAACTGTTTTTT.

This clonotype was observed a few times. The V gene is TRBV5-1, the J gene TRBJ2-7; weak D call: TRBD2 (6 bases). CDR3 length: 15 residues. CDR1 and CDR2 from the germline V gene are SGHRS and YFSETQ. The V end lost 2 bases, the J end lost 3 bases, and 15 bases lay between the germline ends. The CDR3 spells CASSFEGLGDYEQYF. CDR3 coding DNA: TGCGCCAGCAGCTTTGAGGGACTGGGGGACTACGAGCAGTACTTC.

The V gene is TRBV7-8, the J gene TRBJ2-3, with 11 bases aligning to TRBD2. The V and J ends lost 4 bases and 2 bases, in that order; junction bases with no gene match: 5. The CDR3 is 16 amino acids. The V gene's germline CDR1 is SGHVS and CDR2 FQNEAQ. The CDR3 is CASSYGTSGYTDTQYF. The CDR3, as DNA: TGTGCCAGCAGCTACGGGACTAGCGGTTACACAGATACGCAGTATTTT. Full variable domain (missing parts from reference TRBV7-8 and TRBJ2-3): GAGVSQSPRYKVAKRGQDVALRCDPISGHVSLFWYQQALGQGPEFLTYFQNEAQLDKSGLPSDRFFAERPEGSVSTLKIQRTQQEDSAVYLCASSYGTSGYTDTQYFGPGTRLTVL.

CDR3 coding DNA: TGCAGTGCTAGATGGCGCGATTTTATGAACACTGAAGCTTTCTTT. Translated: CSARWRDFMNTEAFF. The rearrangement joins TRBV20-1 to TRBJ1-1; D is uncertain. There are 15 residues in the CDR3. In germline, CDR1 is DFQATT, CDR2 SNEGSKA (reference sequence). V gave up 2 bases and J gave up 0 bases, with 13 bases separating them.

The chain recombines TRBV28 with TRBJ1-2; 9 bases match TRBD1. Germline loops: CDR1 MDHEN, CDR2 SYDVKM. The length of the CDR3 is 13 residues. Trimming removed 6 bases from V and 8 bases from J; junction bases left unmatched: 7. The CDR3 DNA follows: TGTGCCAGCAGAACCTACAGGGGGCAGGGCTACACCTTC. It yields the protein CASRTYRGQGYTF.

The CDR3 DNA is TGTGCCAGCAGCTTAGTCTCGGCGGGAGCCTTGGAAGAGCAGTACTTC. Its translation is CASSLVSAGALEEQYF. The chain couples TRBV7-8 to TRBJ2-5, with 7 bases matching TRBD2. Germline CDR1 SGHVS, CDR2 FQNEAQ. The V gene end was trimmed by 1 base and the J gene end by 11 bases; junction bases not matched to a gene: 16. The CDR3 totals 16 residues. Supplemented by reference TRBV7-8 and TRBJ2-5, the full variable domain reads GAGVSQSPRYKVAKRGQDVALRCDPISGHVSLFWYQQALGQGPEFLTYFQNEAQLDKSGLPSDRFFAERPEGSVSTLKIQRTQQEDSAVYLCASSLVSAGALEEQYFGPGTRLLVL.

The gene calls are TRBV2 and TRBJ1-2; tentative D call: TRBD1 (6 bases). The CDR3 contains 14 residues. V was pared by 7 bases and J by 4 bases, with 16 bases between. CDR1 is SNHLY, CDR2 FYNNEI, per germline. Written as DNA, the CDR3 is TGTGCCAGCACGCAGGGGCGACAAAGCTATGGCTACACCTTC. Protein: CASTQGRQSYGYTF.

The rearrangement links TRBV7-9 to TRBJ2-7, with D perhaps assigned TRBD1 or TRBD2 (6 bases each). This CDR3 is 15 amino acids long. CDR1 is SEHNR, CDR2 FQNEAQ, per germline (reference sequence). V lost 3 bases, J lost 6 bases, and 18 bases lay in between. CDR3 in DNA: TGTGCCAGCAGCTTCAGGGGAAGCGGGTCGGGCGAGCAGTACTTC. Translating gives CASSFRGSGSGEQYF.